This TCR beta chain derives from a study of cytomegalovirus exposure and HLA in healthy donors. Overall study findings and caveats: A later analysis linked a missense DCLRE1C variant to TCR beta V- and J-gene trimming.

This clone has a handful of counts. The target antigen is unknown. The CDR3 is made up of 15 amino acids. Trimming took off 0 bases at V and 3 bases at J, with 9 bases between the two ends. The germline V gene encodes CDR1 SGHRS and CDR2 YFSETQ. This PCR relied on a set of 60 Vbeta primers and 13 Jbeta primers. Assay used: immunoSEQ multiplex PCR; TCRdb lists only in-frame clones, some missing. The data contain about 190,000 clones, around three quarters of them singletons. The chain links TRBV5-1 to TRBJ1-4; a possible D gene is TRBD1 (5 bases). The origin of this receptor is a woman under 30 in good health and CMV-seronegative. Sequencing input: PBMCs. In DNA form, the CDR3 reads TGCGCCAGCAGCTTGGGAGAACAGGCTAATGAAAAACTGTTTTTT. As protein: CASSLGEQANEKLFF.